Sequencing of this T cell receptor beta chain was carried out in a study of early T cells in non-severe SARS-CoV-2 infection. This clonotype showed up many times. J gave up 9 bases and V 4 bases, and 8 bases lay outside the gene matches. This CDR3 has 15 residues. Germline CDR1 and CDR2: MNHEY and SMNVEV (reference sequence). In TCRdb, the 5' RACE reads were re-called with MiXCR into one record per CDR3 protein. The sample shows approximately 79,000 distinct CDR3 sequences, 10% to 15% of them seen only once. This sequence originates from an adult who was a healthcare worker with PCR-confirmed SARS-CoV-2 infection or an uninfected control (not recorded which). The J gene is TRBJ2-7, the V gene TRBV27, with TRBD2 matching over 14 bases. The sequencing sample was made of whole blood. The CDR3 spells CASSSRTSGRPGQYF. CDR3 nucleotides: TGTGCCAGCAGTTCTAGGACTAGCGGGAGGCCTGGGCAGTACTTC.